A selection of T cell receptor beta chains follows, all from one sample in a study of T cells in Graves' hyperthyroidism and ophthalmopathy. TCRdb passed the multiplex PCR reads through MiXCR, listing each CDR3 protein once. The table lists hundreds of thousands of distinct CDR3 sequences, 38% of them singletons. The sample was blood. Receptors originate from a man between 18 and 29 years old with Graves' hyperthyroidism. The CDR3 runs from the conserved cysteine through the conserved F or W. A D gene is named only where the DNA matches it firmly. Expanded clones are given a class, and other clones once, few, many or no size at all.

J | D | size | V | DNA | CDR3
TRBJ2-7 | . | few | TRBV13 | TGTGCCAGCAGCTTAGGCTCCGAGTACGAGCAGTACTTC | CASSLGSEYEQYF
TRBJ2-2 | . | . | TRBV19 | TGTGCCAGTAGTATAGATACCCTCTCCGGGGAGCTGTTTTTT | CASSIDTLSGELFF
TRBJ1-1 | TRBD1 | . | TRBV11-2 | TGTGCCAGCAGCCCTAGACAGGGGGCTTTGCCTGAAGCTTTCTTT | CASSPRQGALPEAFF
TRBJ2-3 | TRBD2 | . | TRBV10-3 | TGTGCCAGCAGGCGGGGGGATACGCAGTATTTT | CASRRGDTQYF
TRBJ1-5 | . | many | TRBV10-3 | TGTGCCATCAGTGAGTCGACAGCCGGGGTTCAGCCCCAGCATTTT | CAISESTAGVQPQHF
TRBJ2-2 | TRBD1 | . | TRBV10-3 | TGTGCCATCAGCCGGGACAGGGTGGCGGGGGAGCTGTTTTTT | CAISRDRVAGELFF
TRBJ1-2 | TRBD1 | many | TRBV29-1 | TGCAGCGTAGCAATCGGACAGGGCCACTATGGCTACACCTTC | CSVAIGQGHYGYTF
TRBJ1-5 | TRBD1 | . | TRBV19 | TGTGCCAGTAGAGACTATCTCAGGGGGCGCGTGAGCAATCAGCCCCAGCATTTT | CASRDYLRGRVSNQPQHF
TRBJ2-7 | . | . | TRBV2 | TGTGCCAGCCCCGGGACGGCTTACGAGCAGTACTTC | CASPGTAYEQYF
TRBJ1-5 | . | once | TRBV5-4 | TGTGCCAGCAGCCCGGACAGCCATCAGCCCCAGCATTTT | CASSPDSHQPQHF
TRBJ2-7 | TRBD1 | few | TRBV4-1 | TGCGCCAGCAGCCAAGAATCAGGGGGCTCCTACGAGCAGTACTTC | CASSQESGGSYEQYF
TRBJ2-7 | . | . | TRBV5-1 | TGCGCCAGCAGAGATGAAGACACACAACCCTACGAGCAGTACTTC | CASRDEDTQPYEQYF
TRBJ2-7 | TRBD2 | . | TRBV5-4 | TGTGCCAGCAGCCCGGGGACTAGCGGGAGGAGGGCCGGGATCGAGCAGTACTTC | CASSPGTSGRRAGIEQYF
TRBJ1-5 | . | . | TRBV5-1 | TGCGCCAGCAGCCCCGCGGCCGGGAGCAATCAGCCCCAGCATTTT | CASSPAAGSNQPQHF
TRBJ2-7 | TRBD1 | few | TRBV2 | TGTGCCAGCAGTGAAGAGGGACAGGGGTCCTACGAGCAGTACTTC | CASSEEGQGSYEQYF
TRBJ2-2 | . | . | TRBV4-3 | TGCGCCAGCAGCCAAGAACCGGGGGTGGCCGGGGAGCTGTTTTTT | CASSQEPGVAGELFF
TRBJ1-2 | . | . | TRBV25-1 | TGTGCCAGCAGTGTTTGGGGTCCTAACTATGGCTACACCTTC | CASSVWGPNYGYTF
TRBJ2-7 | TRBD1 | many | TRBV29-1 | TGCAGCGTTTCCCGGGACAGAGAGCAGTACTTC | CSVSRDREQYF
TRBJ1-3 | . | few | TRBV6-6 | TGTGCCAGCAGTTACTCGAAGGGAAGATCTGGAAACACCATATATTTT | CASSYSKGRSGNTIYF
TRBJ2-7 | . | many | TRBV7-2 | TGTGCCAGCAGCATGATATACGAGCAGTACTTC | CASSMIYEQYF
TRBJ1-6 | . | . | TRBV5-6 | TGTGCCAGCAGCTTGTCGGGCAGGCCCTATTCACCCCTCCACTTT | CASSLSGRPYSPLHF
TRBJ2-7 | TRBD1 | few | TRBV20-1 | TGCAGTGCTAGGGGACAGGAGTTCTACGAGCAGTACTTC | CSARGQEFYEQYF
TRBJ2-7 | . | . | TRBV7-2 | TGTGCCAGCAGCCCCAACTCCGGGTCCTCGGGAGAGCAGTACTTC | CASSPNSGSSGEQYF
TRBJ1-2 | . | . | TRBV16 | TGTGCCAGCAGCCTAATTCGGGGAGCTGGCTACACCTTC | CASSLIRGAGYTF
TRBJ1-1 | . | many | TRBV10-2 | TGCGCCAGCAGTGACCGTCGGGGGGGCAAGGGGACTGAAGCTTTCTTT | CASSDRRGGKGTEAFF
TRBJ2-6 | . | . | TRBV10-3 | TGTGCCAGCAGTTACTCGCGTGAGGGGCCCTCTGGGGCCAACGTCCTGACTTTC | CASSYSREGPSGANVLTF
TRBJ2-2 | . | . | TRBV5-1 | TGCGCCAGCAGCCAAGTACTGGGAAGAACAGGGAACACCGGGGAGCTGTTTTTT | CASSQVLGRTGNTGELFF
TRBJ2-7 | . | . | TRBV6-5 | TGTGCCAGCAACGACTACGAGCAGTACTTC | CASNDYEQYF
TRBJ1-1 | . | . | TRBV2 | TGTGCCAGCGGTGACATGAACACTGAAGCTTTCTTT | CASGDMNTEAFF
TRBJ1-1 | . | . | TRBV24-1 | TGTGCCACCAGTATAAACAGACAGTTTATGAACACTGAAGCTTTCTTT | CATSINRQFMNTEAFF
TRBJ1-6 | . | many | TRBV2 | TGTGCCAGCAGTGATACCTCACCCCTCCACTTT | CASSDTSPLHF
TRBJ2-7 | . | . | TRBV7-2 | TGTGCCAGCAGCCTTCTCCATGGCAGGGATTTCTACGAGCAGTACTTC | CASSLLHGRDFYEQYF
TRBJ2-2 | . | few | TRBV20-1 | TGCAGTGCTATACGGGCTCGAGACACCGGGGAGCTGTTTTTT | CSAIRARDTGELFF
TRBJ2-3 | TRBD2 | . | TRBV29-1 | TGCAGCGTTGGGGGGACTAGCGGTCCCACAGATACGCAGTATTTT | CSVGGTSGPTDTQYF
TRBJ1-4 | . | many | TRBV10-2 | TGCGCCAGCAGTGAATCTGCGGGGCAGGGGGAAAAACTGTTTTTT | CASSESAGQGEKLFF
TRBJ1-5 | . | many | TRBV6-6 | TGTGCCAGCAGACTTGACGGAAATAGCAATCAGCCCCAGCATTTT | CASRLDGNSNQPQHF
TRBJ1-1 | TRBD1 | . | TRBV6-1 | TGTGCCAGCAGTCCACAGGGGGCTTTAGGAGCTGAAGCTTTCTTT | CASSPQGALGAEAFF
TRBJ2-7 | TRBD1 | . | TRBV2 | TGTGCCAGCAGTCAAAAACAGGGGAGCTCCTACGAGCAGTACTTC | CASSQKQGSSYEQYF
TRBJ2-5 | TRBD2 | many | TRBV7-2 | TGTGCCAGCAGCTTCCGCGGGAGGTTAAAGACCCAGTACTTC | CASSFRGRLKTQYF
TRBJ1-6 | TRBD1 | many | TRBV7-2 | TGTGCCAGCAGCGTTACAGGGGTATCACCCCTCCACTTT | CASSVTGVSPLHF